This entry lists 25 T cell receptor beta chains sequenced from one sample in a study of blood T cell repertoires in COVID-19. Using immunoSEQ multiplex PCR, the repertoire was profiled, and TCRdb retains in-frame clones only, with some absent. The sample lists roughly 89,000 clones, roughly 80% occurring once. Sequenced input: peripheral blood. The receptors shown here come from a woman aged 80 or over with acute or convalescent COVID-19.

The chain employs TRBV3-1 (or the pseudogene TRBV3-2) and TRBJ1-2; D is ambiguous. V gave up 0 bases and J gave up 7 bases, with 9 bases separating them. Germline CDR1 and CDR2: LGHDT and YNNKEL (reference sequence). The CDR3 has 13 residues. The DNA of the CDR3 is TGTGCCAGCAGCCAAGATCCCTTTAGTGGCTACACCTTC. Its translation is CASSQDPFSGYTF.

This clone was counted a few times. The chain employs TRBV5-1 and TRBJ1-1; 8 nucleotides agree with TRBD1. V shed 2 bases and J 0 bases; nucleotides not matched to a gene: 6. The CDR3 consists of 16 residues. Germline CDR1 is SGHRS and CDR2 is YFSETQ. CDR3 nucleotide sequence: TGCGCCAGCAGCTTAAACGGACAGGGAATGAACACTGAAGCTTTCTTT. It is translated as CASSLNGQGMNTEAFF.

The chain carries TRBV5-1 and TRBJ1-3, with 11 bases lining up with TRBD1. The CDR3 runs to 15 residues. From germline, CDR1 is SGHRS and CDR2 YFSETQ. V shed 4 bases and J 4 bases; nucleotides not matched to a gene: 4. The CDR3 reads CASSLGQGDGNTIYF. The CDR3 nucleotides read TGCGCCAGCAGCCTGGGACAGGGGGACGGAAACACCATATATTTT.

The chain carries TRBV19 and TRBJ1-1, with 7 bases identical to TRBD1. The V and J ends lost 1 base and 4 bases, in that order; junction bases with no gene match: 3. The CDR3 length is 14 residues. The germline V gene encodes CDR1 LNHDA and CDR2 SQIVND (reference sequence). The CDR3 region is CASSIGQGGTEAFF. In nucleotides, the CDR3 is TGTGCCAGTAGTATAGGGCAGGGGGGCACTGAAGCTTTCTTT.

The chain recombines TRBV5-4 with TRBJ2-6; a possible D gene is TRBD1 (5 bases). Germline V lookup: CDR1 SGHNT, CDR2 YYREEE (reference sequence). This CDR3 region has 15 residues. V was clipped by 4 bases and J by 1 base, with 9 bases between them. The CDR3 DNA is TGTGCCAGCAGCGATCAGGGTTCTGGGGCCAACGTCCTGACTTTC. Translation: CASSDQGSGANVLTF.

This clone was seen more than once but under ten times. The rearrangement uses TRBV25-1 and TRBJ1-2; D unclear. The CDR3 consists of 15 residues. Germline V CDR1 and CDR2: MGHDK, SYGVNS. V was cut by 6 bases and J by 2 bases, with 16 bases left in between. CDR3 loop: CASRGANAINYGYTF. The DNA for the CDR3 is TGTGCCAGCAGGGGAGCGAACGCTATCAACTATGGCTACACCTTC.

The chain uses TRBV28 and TRBJ2-1, with D maybe TRBD2 (6 bases). V lost 4 bases and J 4 bases, leaving 17 bases between the germline ends. In germline, CDR1 is MDHEN, CDR2 SYDVKM. CDR3 size: 16 residues. CDR3 sequence reads: CASSSPETGDYNEQFF. The DNA for the CDR3 is TGTGCCAGCAGTTCCCCAGAGACGGGGGATTACAATGAGCAGTTCTTC.

The V gene is TRBV4-3, the J gene TRBJ1-4; D is perhaps TRBD1 (5 bases). Trimming took off 1 base at V and 8 bases at J, with 14 bases between the two ends. Germline V gene lookup returns CDR1 LGHNA and CDR2 YSLEER. This CDR3 has 15 amino acids. The CDR3 sequence is CASSQVWRGEEKLFF. As DNA, the CDR3 is TGCGCCAGCAGCCAAGTATGGAGGGGCGAGGAAAAACTGTTTTTT.

The chain couples TRBV19 to TRBJ1-1, with TRBD1 matching 9 bases. Germline CDR1 reads LNHDA; CDR2 reads SQIVND (reference sequence). Trimming removed 4 bases from V and 1 base from J; junction bases left unmatched: 1. The CDR3 has 14 amino acids. The CDR3 DNA follows: TGTGCCAGTAGTACGACAGGGGGGAACACTGAAGCTTTCTTT. This codes for CASSTTGGNTEAFF.

The chain couples TRBV28 to TRBJ2-2, with TRBD1 identical over 8 bases. The trim removed 7 bases at V and 4 bases at J, leaving 8 bases unmatched. Germline CDR1 reads MDHEN; CDR2 reads SYDVKM. This CDR3 is 15 amino acids long. This CDR3 reads CASTQQGGRTGELFF. The CDR3 DNA sequence: TGTGCCAGCACCCAACAGGGGGGCCGCACCGGGGAGCTGTTTTTT.

The chain joins TRBV4-2 to TRBJ2-7; D not certain. The CDR3 has 13 amino acids. The V end lost 0 bases, the J end lost 3 bases, and 6 bases lay between the germline ends. CDR1 is LGHNA and CDR2 is YNFKEQ in the germline V gene. The CDR3 nucleotides are TGTGCCAGCAGCCAAGACCCTCTCTACGAGCAGTACTTC. Translating it yields CASSQDPLYEQYF.

V is TRBV7-9 and J is TRBJ1-1; 8 bases match TRBD1. The CDR3 runs 14 residues. V was pared by 5 bases and J by 4 bases, with 6 bases of the junction left unmatched. Germline V gene sequence: CDR1 SEHNR, CDR2 FQNEAQ (reference sequence). The CDR3 region is CASSIGQGSTEAFF. The CDR3, as DNA: TGTGCCAGCAGCATCGGACAGGGAAGCACTGAAGCTTTCTTT.

The V call is TRBV5-1, the J call TRBJ2-1; D gene ambiguous. Germline CDR1 SGHRS, CDR2 YFSETQ. V gave up 0 bases and J gave up 7 bases, with 11 bases separating them. The CDR3 is 14 amino acids. CDR3 sequence: CASSLGAAQNEQFF. Here the CDR3 DNA reads TGCGCCAGCAGCTTGGGGGCCGCTCAGAATGAGCAGTTCTTC. The full variable domain, its missing parts supplied by reference TRBV5-1 and TRBJ2-1, is KAGVTQTPRYLIKTRGQQVTLSCSPISGHRSVSWYQQTPGQGLQFLFEYFSETQRNKGNFPGRFSGRQFSNSRSEMNVSTLELGDSALYLCASSLGAAQNEQFFGPGTRLTVL.

The J gene is TRBJ1-2, the V gene TRBV25-1; no firm D call. CDR3 size: 14 residues. V was clipped by 3 bases and J by 6 bases, with 14 bases between them. The germline CDR1 and CDR2 sequences are MGHDK and SYGVNS. The CDR3 DNA sequence: TGTGCCAGCAGTGAGCGCAACAGAGGGCATGGCTACACCTTC. Its translation is CASSERNRGHGYTF.

The chain has TRBV12-3 or TRBV12-4 and TRBJ1-4; D gene uncertain. This CDR3 comprises 13 residues. Deletions cut 7 bases from V and 4 bases from J, with 10 bases between. The CDR3 spells CASTPTYNEKLFF. Here the CDR3 DNA reads TGTGCCAGCACCCCGACATATAATGAAAAACTGTTTTTT.

V usage is TRBV18 and J usage is TRBJ1-5; D possibly corresponds to TRBD1 (6 bases). This CDR3 has 14 residues. The germline V gene encodes CDR1 KGHSH and CDR2 LQKENI. Deletions cut 1 base from V and 4 bases from J, with 8 bases between. CDR3 loop: CASSPQQGNQPQHF. The CDR3 DNA is TGTGCCAGCTCACCACAACAGGGTAATCAGCCCCAGCATTTT.

The chain uses TRBV24-1 and TRBJ2-1; the match to TRBD1 covers 9 bases. The junction had 6 bases not matched to a gene; V was cut back by 3 bases and J by 10 bases. This CDR3 contains 14 residues. CDR1 KGHDR and CDR2 SFDVKD come from the germline V gene. In nucleotides, the CDR3 is TGTGCCACCAGTGATCCTCCCACAGGGGGCGAGCAGTTCTTC. Translating gives CATSDPPTGGEQFF.

The gene calls are TRBV14 and TRBJ2-2; D possibly corresponds to TRBD1 (6 bases). Germline CDR1 reads SGHDN; CDR2 reads FVKESK. The ends were cut back, 2 bases at V and 1 base at J, with 11 bases in the middle. The CDR3 has 16 residues. The CDR3 sequence is CASSQMTGWNTGELFF. The CDR3 region has the DNA TGTGCCAGCAGCCAAATGACAGGATGGAACACCGGGGAGCTGTTTTTT.

This clone was counted a few times. The V and J genes are TRBV19 and TRBJ2-7; 8 positions agree with TRBD2. This CDR3 spans 14 amino acids. Germline trimming cut 5 bases from V and 6 bases from J; bases unmatched to any gene: 9. Germline V gene sequence: CDR1 LNHDA, CDR2 SQIVND (reference sequence). CDR3 amino acids: CASSSRGGTLEQYF. The CDR3 bases are TGTGCCAGTAGTTCCCGGGGGGGAACCCTCGAGCAGTACTTC.

The chain has TRBV5-4 and TRBJ1-2, with 9 nucleotides matching TRBD1. Germline assignment: CDR1 SGHNT and CDR2 YYREEE (reference sequence). V trimming: 3 bases; J trimming: 5 bases; junction bases outside the gene matches: 8. CDR3 length: 15 residues. The CDR3 is CASSYGTGFQYGYTF. CDR3 nucleotide sequence: TGTGCCAGCAGCTACGGGACAGGGTTTCAGTATGGCTACACCTTC.

The chain joins TRBV29-1 to TRBJ1-1; D unclear. This CDR3 is built from 11 residues. V lost 2 bases, J lost 7 bases, and 8 bases lay in between. The V gene's germline CDR1 is SQVTM and CDR2 ANQGSEA. CDR3: CSVEPAGEAFF. CDR3 nucleotides: TGCAGCGTTGAACCCGCGGGTGAAGCTTTCTTT.

The chain employs TRBV5-1 and TRBJ1-1, with TRBD1 identical over 11 bases. The CDR3 contains 15 residues. J lost 6 bases, V lost 0 bases, and 4 bases had no gene match. Germline loops: CDR1 SGHRS, CDR2 YFSETQ. The CDR3 reads CASSLGGQGAAEAFF. Written as DNA, the CDR3 is TGCGCCAGCAGCTTGGGCGGACAGGGGGCCGCTGAAGCTTTCTTT.

This chain connects TRBV10-2 to TRBJ2-1; TRBD2 might be the D (6 bases). Germline assignment: CDR1 WSHSY and CDR2 SAAADI. The ends were cut back, 8 bases at V and 1 base at J, with 15 bases in the middle. CDR3 length: 15 residues. The CDR3 sequence is CASSSGGRSYNEQFF. The DNA of the CDR3 is TGCGCCAGCTCATCTGGGGGGAGATCCTACAATGAGCAGTTCTTC.

V gene TRBV10-1 combines with J gene TRBJ1-1; D uncertain. CDR3 length: 16 residues. Looked up from germline, CDR1 is WNHNN and CDR2 is SYGVQD (reference sequence). The germline V and J ends were trimmed by 0 bases and 0 bases, with 11 bases remaining between them. The CDR3 DNA is TGCGCCAGCAGTGAGTCGGGCAGCCTACTGAACACTGAAGCTTTCTTT. This gives the protein CASSESGSLLNTEAFF.

The chain has TRBV6-5 and TRBJ2-7; 9 nucleotides agree with TRBD2. Trimming removed 2 bases from V and 5 bases from J; junction bases left unmatched: 4. This CDR3 contains 14 residues. From germline, CDR1 is MNHEY and CDR2 SVGAGI. CDR3 sequence (DNA): TGTGCCAGCAGTTACGCTTTAGCGGGGGACGAGCAGTACTTC. This gives the protein CASSYALAGDEQYF.